Shown below are 18 T cell receptor beta chains from a single sample sequenced in a study of blood T cell repertoires in COVID-19. The data were produced by immunoSEQ multiplex PCR, yet TCRdb's version contains in-frame clones alone and is incomplete. The sample records 150,000 to 200,000 clones, roughly 80% being singletons. The sequenced sample consisted of peripheral blood. The receptors were gathered from a woman in her 30s with acute or convalescent COVID-19.

This clone was seen a single time. The chain uses TRBV7-9 and TRBJ1-2; TRBD1 is a possible D gene (6 bases). Germline CDR1 SEHNR, CDR2 FQNEAQ (reference sequence). The length of the CDR3 is 15 residues. V was clipped by 3 bases and J by 5 bases, with 16 bases between them. CDR3 DNA sequence: TGTGCCAGCAGCTTTTCCGGGACATCGGATTATGGCTACACCTTC. Its translation: CASSFSGTSDYGYTF.

The rearrangement joins TRBV6-4 to TRBJ1-2, with TRBD1 matching over 8 bases. CDR3 length: 13 amino acids. The junction had 8 bases not matched to a gene; V was cut back by 4 bases and J by 10 bases. Germline-derived CDR1 and CDR2 are MRHNA and SNTAGT. Here the CDR3 reads CASSVDRDPPYTF. CDR3 coding DNA: TGTGCCAGCAGTGTGGACAGGGATCCTCCCTACACCTTC.

V gene TRBV4-1 combines with J gene TRBJ1-2, with 7 bases aligning to TRBD1. The CDR3 spans 17 residues. V was pared by 4 bases and J by 4 bases, with 15 bases of the junction left unmatched. Germline loops: CDR1 MGHRA, CDR2 YSYEKL. CDR3 bases: TGCGCCAGCAGCCCACGACAGGGTGGAGCGGGGGTCTATGGCTACACCTTC. It specifies CASSPRQGGAGVYGYTF.

CDR3: CAISALVNEQFF. CDR3 DNA: TGTGCCATCAGTGCCCTAGTCAATGAGCAGTTCTTC. The rearrangement uses TRBV10-3 and TRBJ2-1; no clear D. CDR1 ENHRY and CDR2 SYGVKD come from the germline V gene. The CDR3 is made up of 12 amino acids. Trimming removed 4 bases from V and 6 bases from J, with 7 bases in between.

The count of this clone is one. This chain links TRBV30 with TRBJ2-7; maybe TRBD2 (5 bases). The length of the CDR3 is 14 residues. CDR1 and CDR2 from the germline V gene are GTSNPN and SVGIG (reference sequence). V was clipped by 3 bases and J by 1 base, with 13 bases between them. This CDR3 is CAWSLLAGSYEQYF. CDR3 DNA: TGTGCCTGGAGCCTTCTCGCGGGTTCCTACGAGCAGTACTTC. The full variable domain, completed using reference TRBV30 and TRBJ2-7, is SQTIHQWPATLVQPVGSPLSLECTVEGTSNPNLYWYRQAAGRGLQLLFYSVGIGQISSEVPQNLSASRPQDRQFILSSKKLLLSDSGFYLCAWSLLAGSYEQYFGPGTRLTVT.

The chain combines TRBV30 with TRBJ1-4; D is unresolved. Germline lookup yields CDR1 GTSNPN and CDR2 SVGIG (reference sequence). The CDR3 runs to 13 residues. V dropped 5 bases and J dropped 8 bases, with 15 bases sitting between them. CDR3: CAWAGTRREKLFF. CDR3 coding DNA: TGTGCCTGGGCGGGAACACGCAGGGAAAAACTGTTTTTT. Complete variable domain (other parts from reference TRBV30 and TRBJ1-4): SQTIHQWPATLVQPVGSPLSLECTVEGTSNPNLYWYRQAAGRGLQLLFYSVGIGQISSEVPQNLSASRPQDRQFILSSKKLLLSDSGFYLCAWAGTRREKLFFGSGTQLSVL.

CDR3 sequence: CASSPRLAGSYEQYF. CDR3 in DNA: TGCGCCAGCAGCCCCCGGCTAGCGGGAAGCTACGAGCAGTACTTC. The chain joins TRBV4-3 to TRBJ2-7; 9 nucleotides line up with TRBD2. Germline lookup yields CDR1 LGHNA and CDR2 YSLEER. The CDR3 is 15 amino acids. V was pared by 4 bases and J by 3 bases, with 7 bases of the junction left unmatched.

This sequence joins TRBV6-5 and TRBJ1-5; TRBD1 might be the D (5 bases). With 5 bases removed from V and 7 bases from J, the gap between germline ends came to 12 bases. Germline V gene lookup returns CDR1 MNHEY and CDR2 SVGAGI. This CDR3 has 13 amino acids. CDR3 in DNA: TGTGCCAGCAGTCAGCAGCGGGGGCAGCCCCAGCATTTT. Protein: CASSQQRGQPQHF.

This chain uses TRBV10-1 with TRBJ2-1; the match to TRBD2 covers 10 bases. The CDR3 covers 13 residues. Germline CDR1 reads WNHNN; CDR2 reads SYGVQD (reference sequence). The V segment lost 4 bases and the J segment 8 bases; nucleotides outside the gene matches: 2. CDR3 sequence (DNA): TGCGCCAGCAGTGGGACTAGCGGCGATGAGCAGTTCTTC. Encoded protein: CASSGTSGDEQFF.

This chain connects TRBV6-2 or TRBV6-3 to TRBJ2-5; D might be TRBD1 (6 bases). Trimming cost V 5 bases and J 4 bases, with 29 bases left between them. CDR1 is MNHEY and CDR2 is SVGEGT in the germline V gene. CDR3 length equals 19 residues. CDR3 loop: CASSGSPDLVGTKGETQYF. The CDR3 region has the DNA TGTGCCAGCAGTGGCTCACCCGATTTAGTCGGGACAAAAGGAGAGACCCAGTACTTC.

This clone occurred many times. The chain carries TRBV25-1 and TRBJ1-4; D remains ambiguous. The CDR3 is made up of 15 amino acids. Per the germline V gene, CDR1 is MGHDK and CDR2 is SYGVNS. V gave up 3 bases and J gave up 5 bases, with 13 bases separating them. The CDR3 is CASSEIRLTNEKLFF. The CDR3 DNA reads TGTGCCAGCAGTGAGATTCGACTGACGAATGAAAAACTGTTTTTT.

The rearrangement uses TRBV28 and TRBJ1-4, with 11 positions matching TRBD1. The germline gives CDR1 MDHEN, CDR2 SYDVKM. The CDR3 runs to 14 residues. V lost 7 bases and J lost 8; bases outside the gene matches: 6. CDR3 sequence reads: CASTGQGVWEKLFF. CDR3 nucleotide sequence: TGTGCCAGCACGGGACAGGGGGTTTGGGAAAAACTGTTTTTT.

V and J are TRBV12-5 and TRBJ2-1, with 8 bases lining up with TRBD2. V shed 1 base, J shed 9 bases, and the junction held 11 bases outside the gene matches. The CDR3 has 16 amino acids. Per germline, CDR1 LGHNT and CDR2 FRNRAP. CDR3 nucleotide sequence: TGTGCTAGTGGTTTGGCTCGAATCGGGGGGGCCCGTGAGCAGTTCTTC. Protein: CASGLARIGGAREQFF. Combining the CDR3 with reference TRBV12-5 and TRBJ2-1 gives the whole variable domain DARVTQTPRHKVTEMGQEVTMRCQPILGHNTVFWYRQTMMQGLELLAYFRNRAPLDDSGMPKDRFSAEMPDATLATLKIQPSEPRDSAVYFCASGLARIGGAREQFFGPGTRLTVL.

This rearrangement joins TRBV5-7 to TRBJ2-7; 10 nucleotides align to TRBD1. TRBV5-7 is identified as an open reading frame with a role that is uncertain. The CDR3 has 16 amino acids. The junction had 8 bases not matched to a gene; V was cut back by 0 bases and J by 5 bases. The DNA of the CDR3 is TGTGCCAGCAGCTTGGCGAGGGACAGGGGTCATCACGAGCAGTACTTC. Its translation: CASSLARDRGHHEQYF.

The chain links TRBV11-2 to TRBJ2-6, with TRBD1 identical over 7 bases. From germline, CDR1 is SGHAT and CDR2 FQNNGV. The CDR3 contains 17 residues. V lost 4 bases, J lost 0 bases, and 6 bases stayed unmatched. This chain's CDR3 is CASSWDRLISGANVLTF. In DNA form, the CDR3 reads TGTGCCAGCAGCTGGGACAGACTGATCTCTGGGGCCAACGTCCTGACTTTC. Full variable domain (missing parts from reference TRBV11-2 and TRBJ2-6): EAGVAQSPRYKIIEKRQSVAFWCNPISGHATLYWYQQILGQGPKLLIQFQNNGVVDDSQLPKDRFSAERLKGVDSTLKIQPAKLEDSAVYLCASSWDRLISGANVLTFGAGSRLTVL.

This sequence joins TRBV15 and TRBJ2-5, with D maybe TRBD2 (7 bases). Germline values: CDR1 LNHNV, CDR2 YYDKDF (reference sequence). With 0 bases removed from V and 7 bases from J, the gap between germline ends came to 15 bases. The CDR3 spans 15 residues. The CDR3 nucleotides are TGTGCCACCAGCAGAGATAGGGGGGGGCCGTGGACCCAGTACTTC. This gives the protein CATSRDRGGPWTQYF. Filled out from reference TRBV15 and TRBJ2-5, the complete variable domain reads DAMVIQNPRYQVTQFGKPVTLSCSQTLNHNVMYWYQQKSSQAPKLLFHYYDKDFNNEADTPDNFQSRRPNTSFCFLDIRSPGLGDTAMYLCATSRDRGGPWTQYFGPGTRLLVL.

This clone came up a few times. The gene calls are TRBV28 and TRBJ1-2; no firm D call. V lost 6 bases, J lost 0 bases, and 23 bases lay in between. CDR1 is MDHEN and CDR2 is SYDVKM in the germline V gene. The CDR3 loop spans 18 amino acids. The CDR3 spells CASRSVAFAGGSNYGYTF. DNA of the CDR3: TGTGCCAGCAGATCCGTCGCATTTGCGGGAGGGTCTAACTATGGCTACACCTTC.

This clone was seen a single time. V gene TRBV5-4 combines with J gene TRBJ2-3; 10 bases agree with TRBD1. V lost 4 bases and J lost 5; bases outside the gene matches: 13. The CDR3 spans 17 residues. Per germline, CDR1 SGHNT and CDR2 YYREEE (reference sequence). In DNA form, the CDR3 reads TGTGCCAGCAGCCTTACCGGACAGGGGGTAAGGGTAGATACGCAGTATTTT. This codes for CASSLTGQGVRVDTQYF.